This passage covers 28 T cell receptor beta chains from one sample sequenced in a study of T cell responses to AZD1222 COVID-19 vaccine (dated by TCRdb to the early 2020s). This specimen's time point label, interpreted: baseline before first vaccination. The library relied on the immunoSEQ multiplex PCR assay. The table comes from immuneACCESS by way of TCRdb, which keeps in-frame sequences with V and J called. Part of the clones is missing from these tables; in studies checked, under half for an unresolved V gene and the rest for unknown reasons. The sample table holds about 150,000 clones, of which approximately 90% were seen once. The ten largest clones capture 3.1% of the sample. The sequencing here drew on peripheral blood, taken on day 0 of AZD1222 vaccination. These receptors all come from an adult in good health.

The chain couples TRBV5-1 to TRBJ2-5; 13 bases line up with TRBD2. The germline CDR1 and CDR2 sequences are SGHRS and YFSETQ. J was trimmed by 2 bases and V by 3 bases; bases with no gene match: 13. This CDR3 contains 19 residues. For the CDR3, the DNA is TGCGCCAGCAGCTGGCGGACTAGCGGGGGACTACCCGTTCAAGAGACCCAGTACTTC. Amino acid sequence: CASSWRTSGGLPVQETQYF.

The chain combines TRBV5-1 with TRBJ2-7; D perhaps matches TRBD1 (5 bases). This CDR3 region has 14 residues. The V end lost 0 bases, the J end lost 3 bases, and 10 bases lay between the germline ends. Germline-derived CDR1 and CDR2 are SGHRS and YFSETQ. Here the CDR3 reads CASSLDRTNYEQYF. In nucleotides, the CDR3 is TGCGCCAGCAGCTTGGACAGGACCAACTACGAGCAGTACTTC. Looking up the rest from reference TRBV5-1 and TRBJ2-7 gives the full variable domain: KAGVTQTPRYLIKTRGQQVTLSCSPISGHRSVSWYQQTPGQGLQFLFEYFSETQRNKGNFPGRFSGRQFSNSRSEMNVSTLELGDSALYLCASSLDRTNYEQYFGPGTRLTVT.

The V gene is TRBV7-2, the J gene TRBJ2-5; D gene ambiguous. CDR1 is SGHTA, CDR2 FQGNSA, per germline. The germline V and J ends were trimmed by 5 bases and 5 bases, with 15 bases remaining between them. The CDR3 runs 14 residues. CDR3 sequence: CASSPPGPGETQYF. The DNA for the CDR3 is TGTGCCAGCAGCCCTCCGGGTCCCGGGGAGACCCAGTACTTC. The whole variable domain, filled in from reference TRBV7-2 and TRBJ2-5, reads GAGVSQSPSNKVTEKGKDVELRCDPISGHTALYWYRQSLGQGLEFLIYFQGNSAPDKSGLPSDRFSAERTGGSVSTLTIQRTQQEDSAVYLCASSPPGPGETQYFGPGTRLLVL.

This chain connects TRBV12-3 or TRBV12-4 to TRBJ1-2; 7 bases agree with TRBD1. Losses at the gene ends were 3 bases for V and 8 bases for J; bases not matched to a gene: 6. CDR3 length: 13 amino acids. CDR3 region: CASSFQGVQGYTF. DNA of the CDR3: TGTGCCAGCAGTTTTCAGGGGGTGCAGGGCTACACCTTC.

The genes are TRBV4-3 and TRBJ2-1, with 7 bases lining up with TRBD1. The CDR3 extends over 17 amino acids. Germline assignment: CDR1 LGHNA and CDR2 YSLEER. The V segment lost 2 bases and the J segment 6 bases; nucleotides outside the gene matches: 13. CDR3 amino acids: CASSQRRSGGSPNEQFF. As DNA, the CDR3 is TGCGCCAGCAGCCAAAGAAGGTCAGGGGGTTCGCCCAATGAGCAGTTCTTC.

The rearrangement uses TRBV7-9 and TRBJ2-2; D might be TRBD2 (5 bases). Germline CDR1 and CDR2: SEHNR and FQNEAQ (reference sequence). The V end lost 4 bases, the J end lost 5 bases, and 17 bases lay between the germline ends. The CDR3 is made up of 16 amino acids. CDR3 sequence reads: CASSSPRALLTGELFF. The CDR3 coding sequence is TGTGCCAGCAGCTCCCCGCGGGCCCTACTGACCGGGGAGCTGTTTTTT.

V usage is TRBV4-3 and J usage is TRBJ1-2, with D uncertain. Trimming pared 0 bases from V and 6 bases from J, leaving 14 bases between. CDR1 and CDR2 (germline): LGHNA, YSLEER. The CDR3 contains 15 residues. This CDR3 reads CASSQDPPPGNGYTF. The CDR3 DNA follows: TGCGCCAGCAGCCAAGATCCCCCCCCGGGCAATGGCTACACCTTC.

The gene calls are TRBV6-2 or TRBV6-3 and TRBJ1-2, with a possible D match to TRBD1 (6 bases). The CDR3 length is 12 residues. Trimming shortened V by 3 bases and J by 7 bases, and 9 bases separated the two germline ends. Germline values: CDR1 MNHEY, CDR2 SVGEGT. CDR3 coding DNA: TGTGCCAGCAGTTATGCAGGGGTTGGCTACACCTTC. Translated: CASSYAGVGYTF.

The V gene is TRBV2, the J gene TRBJ1-4; 10 bases fit TRBD1. This CDR3 is built from 14 residues. V trimming: 6 bases; J trimming: 8 bases; junction bases outside the gene matches: 6. Germline V gene sequence: CDR1 SNHLY, CDR2 FYNNEI. The CDR3 coding sequence is TGTGCCAGCAGCGATGGGGGACAGGGGGAAAAACTGTTTTTT. It specifies CASSDGGQGEKLFF.

The chain links TRBV3-1 (or the pseudogene TRBV3-2) to TRBJ2-5; D remains ambiguous. Trimming cost V 1 base and J 7 bases, with 13 bases left between them. CDR1 is LGHDT and CDR2 is YNNKEL in the germline V gene (reference sequence). This CDR3 spans 14 amino acids. The CDR3 region is CASSQGPGSRTQYF. CDR3 nucleotides: TGTGCCAGCAGCCAAGGACCCGGATCAAGGACCCAGTACTTC.

The rearrangement uses TRBV2 and TRBJ2-7; D is possibly TRBD1 (7 bases). The ends were cut back, 4 bases at V and 9 bases at J, with 16 bases in the middle. Germline assignment: CDR1 SNHLY and CDR2 FYNNEI. This CDR3 has 13 amino acids. The CDR3, as DNA: TGTGCCAGCAGTGCCGGGACAGTGGGAGGGCAGTACTTC. Protein: CASSAGTVGGQYF. Filled out from reference TRBV2 and TRBJ2-7, the complete variable domain reads EPEVTQTPSHQVTQMGQEVILRCVPISNHLYFYWYRQILGQKVEFLVSFYNNEISEKSEIFDDQFSVERPDGSNFTLKIRSTKLEDSAMYFCASSAGTVGGQYFGPGTRLTVT.

The chain joins TRBV28 to TRBJ2-7, with 8 bases identical to TRBD2. CDR3 length: 15 residues. J lost 6 bases, V lost 5 bases, and 12 bases had no gene match. CDR1 and CDR2 (germline): MDHEN, SYDVKM. This CDR3 is CASSTVTGGSSEQYF. Here the CDR3 DNA reads TGTGCCAGCAGTACCGTGACGGGGGGGTCGTCCGAGCAGTACTTC.

V gene TRBV29-1 combines with J gene TRBJ1-1; D ambiguous. CDR1 is SQVTM, CDR2 ANQGSEA, per germline. The CDR3 sequence is 13 residues long. With 2 bases removed from V and 9 bases from J, the gap between germline ends came to 16 bases. The CDR3, as DNA: TGCAGCGTTGAACCCTACATGGTGAAAAAAGCTTTCTTT. Its protein product is CSVEPYMVKKAFF.

This sequence joins TRBV2 and TRBJ2-5; TRBD1 matches 10 bases. V lost 4 bases, J lost 9 bases, and 8 bases stayed unmatched. The CDR3 totals 14 residues. Per germline, CDR1 SNHLY and CDR2 FYNNEI. The CDR3 nucleotides are TGTGCCAGCAGTGCGGGACAGGGGTTCGGGTCCCAGTACTTC. This codes for CASSAGQGFGSQYF.

This chain connects TRBV7-9 to TRBJ1-6; TRBD1 matches 8 bases. Per germline, CDR1 SEHNR and CDR2 FQNEAQ (reference sequence). CDR3 size: 15 residues. J was trimmed by 10 bases and V by 1 base; bases with no gene match: 6. CDR3 residues: CASSLGTGIRSPLHF. CDR3 coding DNA: TGTGCCAGCAGCTTAGGGACAGGGATTCGGTCACCCCTCCACTTT.

The chain joins TRBV3-1 (or the pseudogene TRBV3-2) to TRBJ1-1; 7 bases line up with TRBD1. Trimming took 2 bases from V and 8 from J; bases not matched to a gene: 8. CDR3 length equals 14 residues. CDR1 LGHDT and CDR2 YNNKEL come from the germline V gene (reference sequence). The CDR3 protein is CASSQFGGDSEAFF. The CDR3 DNA follows: TGTGCCAGCAGCCAATTCGGAGGGGACAGCGAAGCTTTCTTT.

V gene TRBV27 combines with J gene TRBJ1-6; tentative D call: TRBD1 (6 bases). The CDR3 covers 13 residues. In germline, CDR1 is MNHEY, CDR2 SMNVEV (reference sequence). Trimming took 6 bases from V and 10 from J, leaving 13 bases between them. The chain's CDR3 is CASSKRTVSPLHF. DNA for the CDR3: TGTGCCAGCAGCAAACGGACAGTCTCACCCCTCCACTTT.

V is TRBV5-8 and J is TRBJ2-5; no clear D gene. The germline gives CDR1 SGHTS, CDR2 YDEGEE. V lost 0 bases and J lost 5, with 11 bases in between. The CDR3 has 14 residues. DNA of the CDR3: TGTGCCAGCAGCTTGGGCAGCCACCGGGAGACCCAGTACTTC. This gives the protein CASSLGSHRETQYF.

The chain is built from TRBV2 and TRBJ1-1; no clear D gene. This CDR3 is 13 amino acids long. V was trimmed by 3 bases and J by 7 bases, leaving 12 bases between them. The germline V gene encodes CDR1 SNHLY and CDR2 FYNNEI. In DNA, the CDR3 is TGTGCCAGCAGTGACGGCAGCCCCATTGAAGCTTTCTTT. As protein: CASSDGSPIEAFF.

The chain recombines TRBV19 with TRBJ2-1, with 8 bases identical to TRBD1. V was clipped by 7 bases and J by 5 bases; unmatched bases: 4. This CDR3 is 13 amino acids long. CDR1 and CDR2 (germline): LNHDA, SQIVND (reference sequence). This CDR3 is CASTQGDHNEQFF. CDR3 nucleotides: TGTGCCAGTACACAGGGGGACCACAATGAGCAGTTCTTC.

The chain joins TRBV4-1 to TRBJ1-4; D is uncertain. The length of the CDR3 is 14 residues. CDR1 is MGHRA, CDR2 YSYEKL, per germline. V was shortened by 1 base and J by 4 bases, with 7 bases between the two germline ends. The CDR3 is CASSQGDRNEKLFF. In nucleotides, the CDR3 is TGCGCCAGCAGCCAAGGAGACCGTAATGAAAAACTGTTTTTT.

The J gene is TRBJ2-1, the V gene TRBV2; 8 positions match TRBD2. The CDR3 covers 16 residues. Germline V gene data show CDR1 as SNHLY and CDR2 as FYNNEI. The V segment lost 2 bases and the J segment 4 bases; nucleotides outside the gene matches: 7. This CDR3 reads CASSESTGGPYNEQFF. For the CDR3, the DNA is TGTGCCAGCAGTGAATCGACGGGGGGGCCTTACAATGAGCAGTTCTTC.

This clone was detected only once. This rearrangement joins TRBV10-3 to TRBJ2-3; possible D gene TRBD2, 6 bases. Trimming pared 2 bases from V and 4 bases from J, leaving 7 bases between. CDR3 size: 13 residues. Germline CDR1 is ENHRY and CDR2 is SYGVKD. CDR3 in DNA: TGTGCCATCAGTGAGAGGAGGGCAGATACGCAGTATTTT. Amino acid sequence: CAISERRADTQYF.

The chain uses TRBV28 and TRBJ2-5, with D maybe TRBD1 (6 bases). With 6 bases removed from V and 2 bases from J, the gap between germline ends came to 16 bases. CDR3 size: 15 residues. Germline CDR1 and CDR2: MDHEN and SYDVKM. The CDR3 protein is CASSPLTGNQETQYF. The CDR3 DNA follows: TGTGCCAGCAGCCCGCTGACAGGAAATCAAGAGACCCAGTACTTC.

This chain joins TRBV27 and TRBJ1-5; a weak D match, TRBD1 (5 bases). This CDR3 is built from 15 residues. Germline loops: CDR1 MNHEY, CDR2 SMNVEV (reference sequence). V lost 6 bases to trimming and J lost 3 bases, with 15 bases between them. CDR3 sequence reads: CASSKGTGPNQPQHF. In DNA form, the CDR3 reads TGTGCCAGCAGCAAGGGTACGGGACCCAATCAGCCCCAGCATTTT.

The J gene is TRBJ2-3, the V gene TRBV18; 10 bases agree with TRBD2. The CDR3 is 17 amino acids. Trimming removed 6 bases from V and 1 base from J; junction bases left unmatched: 10. Germline CDR1 is KGHSH and CDR2 is LQKENI. The CDR3 bases are TGTGCCAGCTCGTCTCGTCTAGCGGGGGAAGGCACAGATACGCAGTATTTT. As protein: CASSSRLAGEGTDTQYF.

The V gene is TRBV2, the J gene TRBJ1-3; D possibly corresponds to TRBD1 (5 bases). This CDR3 is built from 15 residues. V dropped 2 bases and J dropped 1 base, with 9 bases sitting between them. Germline-derived CDR1 and CDR2 are SNHLY and FYNNEI. This chain's CDR3 is CASSEWRGSGNTIYF. The CDR3 nucleotides are TGTGCCAGCAGTGAATGGAGGGGATCTGGAAACACCATATATTTT.

This sequence joins TRBV28 and TRBJ1-5, with TRBD1 matching 11 bases. This CDR3 is built from 14 residues. Germline lookup yields CDR1 MDHEN and CDR2 SYDVKM. The ends lost 6 bases at V and 4 bases at J; junction bases unmatched: 2. This CDR3 reads CASRGQGGNQPQHF. The DNA for the CDR3 is TGTGCCAGCAGGGGACAGGGGGGGAATCAGCCCCAGCATTTT.